The 9 T cell receptor beta chains given below trace back to one sample, sequenced in a study of CD8 T cells in ankylosing spondylitis. TCRdb analysed the 5' RACE reads with MiXCR anew, one entry per CDR3 protein. The table includes about 200,000 distinct CDR3 sequences, around 13% detected once. Sample: blood, either unsorted or a sorted T cell fraction (not recorded which). These receptors were obtained from a male donor with ankylosing spondylitis or in good health (not recorded which).

CDR3 sequence reads: CASDGKGTSNTEAFF. CDR3 sequence (DNA): TGTGCCAGCGACGGAAAAGGGACGTCGAACACTGAAGCTTTCTTT. The rearrangement links TRBV12-3 or TRBV12-4 to TRBJ1-1; tentatively, D is TRBD1 (5 bases). The CDR3 is 15 residues long. V lost 8 bases and J lost 1, with 17 bases in between.

This clonotype has more than one count but fewer than ten. This chain uses TRBV29-1 with TRBJ1-2; 9 bases fit TRBD1. CDR1 SQVTM and CDR2 ANQGSEA come from the germline V gene. The CDR3 sequence is 14 residues long. With 6 bases clipped from V and 8 bases from J, the junction kept 13 bases outside the gene matches. In DNA, the CDR3 is TGCAGCGTGGGGAGGACAGGGGACGTTTCAGGCTACACCTTC. This encodes CSVGRTGDVSGYTF.

The rearrangement uses TRBV4-1 and TRBJ1-1; D not resolved. Trimming cost V 0 bases and J 0 bases, with 8 bases left between them. There are 15 residues in the CDR3. Germline assignment: CDR1 MGHRA and CDR2 YSYEKL. The CDR3 sequence: CASSQDDALNTEAFF. The DNA of the CDR3 is TGCGCCAGCAGCCAAGATGATGCCTTGAACACTGAAGCTTTCTTT.

The gene calls are TRBV12-3 or TRBV12-4 and TRBJ2-3, with TRBD2 matching over 14 bases. Trimming took 6 bases from V and 6 from J; bases not matched to a gene: 11. The CDR3 length is 17 residues. CDR3 amino acids: CASSLKTSGRAWDTQYF. The CDR3 nucleotides read TGTGCCAGCAGCCTCAAGACTAGCGGGAGGGCCTGGGATACGCAGTATTTT.

This chain connects TRBV29-1 to TRBJ2-1; the match to TRBD2 covers 8 bases. The length of the CDR3 is 17 residues. Germline loops: CDR1 SQVTM, CDR2 ANQGSEA. J lost 8 bases, V lost 5 bases, and 20 bases had no gene match. The CDR3 coding sequence is TGCAGCGTTCTCCTCCCCAAGCGGGAGCCCTGGGGGGATGAGCAGTTCTTC. Translating gives CSVLLPKREPWGDEQFF.

This clonotype was recorded a few times. This rearrangement joins TRBV7-9 to TRBJ2-7; D not resolved. The CDR3 spans 11 residues. Germline CDR1 SEHNR, CDR2 FQNEAQ (reference sequence). Between the trimmed V and J ends, which lost 5 bases and 5 bases, there was a span of 7 bases. CDR3 region: CASSPSDEQYF. The DNA for the CDR3 is TGTGCCAGCAGCCCTTCTGACGAGCAGTACTTC.

This chain uses TRBV20-1 with TRBJ2-1; tentatively, D is TRBD2 (6 bases). The CDR3 spans 15 residues. V lost 4 bases, J lost 2 bases, and 15 bases lay in between. The germline CDR1 and CDR2 sequences are DFQATT and SNEGSKA (reference sequence). CDR3 protein: CSATSAGRPYNEQFF. In DNA form, the CDR3 reads TGCAGTGCTACATCGGCGGGGAGGCCCTACAATGAGCAGTTCTTC.

This clonotype showed up just a few times. The V call is TRBV29-1, the J call TRBJ2-7; 9 nucleotides match TRBD2. V lost 7 bases and J lost 5; bases outside the gene matches: 9. From germline, CDR1 is SQVTM and CDR2 ANQGSEA. The CDR3 loop spans 13 amino acids. The CDR3 reads CSAEEGTSHEQYF. The CDR3 DNA sequence: TGCAGCGCCGAAGAGGGGACTAGCCACGAGCAGTACTTC.

The CDR3 loop reads CAWSSTTGSEQYF. In DNA form, the CDR3 reads TGTGCCTGGAGTTCCACAACAGGGAGCGAGCAGTACTTC. V is TRBV30 and J is TRBJ2-7; possible D gene TRBD1, 6 bases. With 2 bases removed from V and 6 bases from J, the gap between germline ends came to 14 bases. This CDR3 spans 13 amino acids. Germline-derived CDR1 and CDR2 are GTSNPN and SVGIG (reference sequence).